These T cell receptor beta chains were read from a single sample in a study of human T cells and chemical hapten exposure. TCRdb redid the calling of the RACE reads with MiXCR, one entry per CDR3 protein. Of 45,000 to 60,000 distinct CDR3 sequences in the sample, around 12% were seen once. The specimen was whole blood, collected in connection with sensitization to the hapten diphenylcyclopropenone (DPC). The receptors were sampled from a man between 25 and 39 years old with alopecia areata. Some clones in this sample may be carry-over from other donors' samples. CDR3s include the opening cysteine and the closing phenylalanine or tryptophan. A D gene is named only where the DNA matches it firmly. Where a row states a size, it is once, few, many or the class of an expanded clone; other rows omit it.

D: NA; V: TRBV7-9; size: NA; J: TRBJ2-2; DNA: TGTGCCAGCAGCCGGACCGGGACCAACACCGGGGAGCTGTTTTTT; CDR3: CASSRTGTNTGELFF
D: TRBD2; V: TRBV19; size: few; J: TRBJ2-7; DNA: TGTGCCAGTAGTACCAGGACTAGCTCGAATGGGTACGAGCAGTACTTC; CDR3: CASSTRTSSNGYEQYF
D: TRBD2; V: TRBV7-8; size: many; J: TRBJ2-3; DNA: TGTGCCAGCAGCCTCCGATTCCTAGCGGGGGGATCCGATACGCAGTATTTT; CDR3: CASSLRFLAGGSDTQYF
D: NA; V: TRBV4-2; size: few; J: TRBJ1-3; DNA: TGTGCCAGCAGCCAAGAACTAACAAGAAACACCATATATTTT; CDR3: CASSQELTRNTIYF
D: NA; V: TRBV6-5; size: many; J: TRBJ2-5; DNA: TGTGCCAGTGGAGCGAGGCAGGGGAGGCCCCAAGAGACCCAGTACTTC; CDR3: CASGARQGRPQETQYF
D: NA; V: TRBV18; size: NA; J: TRBJ1-6; DNA: TGTGCCAGCTCACCAACAATTGCAGGAGGAAATTCACCCCTCCACTTT; CDR3: CASSPTIAGGNSPLHF
D: TRBD1; V: TRBV20-1; size: NA; J: TRBJ1-4; DNA: TGCAGTGCTAGACAACCCCCGGGACAGGGGTATGAAAAACTGTTTTTT; CDR3: CSARQPPGQGYEKLFF
D: TRBD2; V: TRBV3-1; size: many; J: TRBJ2-4; DNA: TGTGCCAGCAGCCAAACTACAGGCGGGGGAAACATTCAGTACTTC; CDR3: CASSQTTGGGNIQYF
D: NA; V: TRBV29-1; size: few; J: TRBJ1-2; DNA: TGCAGCGTTGATCCAGGTAGTTATGGCTACACCTTC; CDR3: CSVDPGSYGYTF
D: TRBD1; V: TRBV5-4; size: many; J: TRBJ2-2; DNA: TGTGCCAGCAGCCCCCAGGGACAGGCGTCCGGGGAGCTGTTTTTT; CDR3: CASSPQGQASGELFF
D: NA; V: TRBV5-1; size: NA; J: TRBJ1-2; DNA: TGCGCCAGCCATGAGCCGGGTTCTCAGGGCTACACCTTC; CDR3: CASHEPGSQGYTF
D: NA; V: TRBV7-6; size: NA; J: TRBJ1-2; DNA: TGTGCCAGCAGCCTCAAGCGGGAGGGATATGGCTACACCTTC; CDR3: CASSLKREGYGYTF
D: NA; V: TRBV28; size: few; J: TRBJ2-7; DNA: TGTGCCAGCCCCGGCCCTGGAGGCTCCTACGAGCAGTACTTC; CDR3: CASPGPGGSYEQYF
D: NA; V: TRBV27; size: NA; J: TRBJ2-7; DNA: TGTGCCAGCAGTTTATCGTTGTACAGTTCCTACGAGCAGTACTTC; CDR3: CASSLSLYSSYEQYF
D: NA; V: TRBV27; size: NA; J: TRBJ2-1; DNA: TGTGCCAGCAGTTTTTCGGGGTTCACCAATGAGCAGTTCTTC; CDR3: CASSFSGFTNEQFF
D: TRBD1; V: TRBV4-2; size: few; J: TRBJ1-3; DNA: TGTGCCAGCAGCCAAGGGACAGGGGTGGGAAACACCATATATTTT; CDR3: CASSQGTGVGNTIYF